These 23 T cell receptor beta chains came from one sample sequenced in a study of control samples from healthy donors and cancer patients. The assay was immunoSEQ multiplex PCR, and TCRdb's table has in-frame clones only and misses some. Altogether 170,000 or so clones are present, 90% to 95% being singletons, with the ten largest covering about 1.5%. Material: blood. These TCRs come from a woman under 30 in good health.

This clone appeared once. V is TRBV2 and J is TRBJ1-4, with D unclear. Germline CDR1 and CDR2: SNHLY and FYNNEI. The CDR3 sequence is 13 residues long. Trimming stripped 8 bases from V and 3 bases from J, with 10 bases between. CDR3 nucleotides: TGTGCCAGCGACTACAGCCCTAATGAAAAACTGTTTTTT. Translating it yields CASDYSPNEKLFF.

The rearrangement joins TRBV2 to TRBJ2-7; D is uncertain. This CDR3 contains 12 residues. The V gene lost 6 bases and the J gene lost 6 bases, with 12 bases spanning the gap. Germline V gene lookup returns CDR1 SNHLY and CDR2 FYNNEI. The CDR3 here is CASSDDISEQYF. The CDR3, as DNA: TGTGCCAGCAGCGACGACATAAGCGAGCAGTACTTC.

The chain has TRBV10-1 and TRBJ1-1; D remains ambiguous. The germline V and J ends were trimmed by 6 bases and 3 bases, with 11 bases remaining between them. In germline, CDR1 is WNHNN, CDR2 SYGVQD (reference sequence). The CDR3 contains 13 residues. CDR3 residues: CASRGSLDTEAFF. CDR3 sequence (DNA): TGCGCCAGCAGAGGCAGTCTGGACACTGAAGCTTTCTTT.

The chain couples TRBV6-4 to TRBJ2-1, with 10 bases lining up with TRBD2. In germline, CDR1 is MRHNA, CDR2 SNTAGT. Trimming at V came to 6 bases and at J to 0 bases, leaving 2 bases not matched to a gene. This CDR3 spans 15 amino acids. CDR3 residues: CASSASGSSYNEQFF. The CDR3 bases are TGTGCCAGCAGCGCTAGCGGGAGCTCCTACAATGAGCAGTTCTTC.

In the case of this clone: A junction boundary mismatches the germline segment, possibly from a read error. The V call is TRBV7-2, the J call TRBJ2-5; tentatively, D is TRBD2 (5 bases). This CDR3 is built from 14 residues. The germline CDR1 and CDR2 sequences are SGHTA and FQGNSA. CDR3 sequence (DNA): TGTGCCAGCACCTTACACCCGGGGCAAGAGACCCAGTACTTC. It is translated as CASTLHPGQETQYF. Using reference TRBV7-2 and TRBJ2-5 for the parts outside the CDR3, the full variable domain is GAGVSQSPSNKVTEKGKDVELRCDPISGHTALYWYRQSLGQGLEFLIYFQGNSAPDKSGLPSDRFSAERTGGSVSTLTIQRTQQEDSAVYLCASTLHPGQETQYFGPGTRLLVL.

The chain links TRBV18 to TRBJ1-4, with D perhaps TRBD1 (5 bases). The CDR3 is made up of 14 amino acids. Per germline, CDR1 KGHSH and CDR2 LQKENI. The V end lost 2 bases, the J end lost 8 bases, and 12 bases lay between the germline ends. The CDR3 DNA reads as TGTGCCAGCTCACCATTCAGGGCAGGAGAAAAACTGTTTTTT. It encodes CASSPFRAGEKLFF. The full variable domain, its missing parts supplied by reference TRBV18 and TRBJ1-4, is NAGVMQNPRHLVRRRGQEARLRCSPMKGHSHVYWYRQLPEEGLKFMVYLQKENIIDESGMPKERFSAEFPKEGPSILRIQQVVRGDSAAYFCASSPFRAGEKLFFGSGTQLSVL.

The CDR3 sequence: CASSQGARQPQHF. The DNA for the CDR3 is TGTGCCAGCAGCCAGGGGGCACGGCAGCCCCAGCATTTT. The gene calls are TRBV6-4 and TRBJ1-5, with TRBD1 matching 8 bases. J gave up 7 bases and V 6 bases, and 5 bases lay outside the gene matches. The germline V gene has CDR1 MRHNA and CDR2 SNTAGT. The CDR3 is 13 residues long.

The rearrangement joins TRBV10-3 to TRBJ2-3; D is ambiguous. V was cut by 3 bases and J by 0 bases, with 10 bases left in between. This CDR3 is 15 amino acids long. Per germline, CDR1 ENHRY and CDR2 SYGVKD. CDR3 nucleotide sequence: TGTGCCATCAGTGATATGGCAGTAAGCACAGATACGCAGTATTTT. It codes for CAISDMAVSTDTQYF.

V gene TRBV11-2 combines with J gene TRBJ1-3; D unclear. V was cut by 0 bases and J by 4 bases, with 4 bases left in between. This CDR3 comprises 13 residues. The germline gives CDR1 SGHAT, CDR2 FQNNGV. CDR3 DNA sequence: TGTGCCAGCAGCTTAGAGTCCGGAAACACCATATATTTT. Translation gives CASSLESGNTIYF.

This chain links TRBV5-1 with TRBJ2-1, with D unresolved. CDR3 length equals 15 residues. Germline CDR1 SGHRS, CDR2 YFSETQ. Trimming removed 0 bases from V and 0 bases from J, with 7 bases in between. The DNA for the CDR3 is TGCGCCAGCAGCTTGGAGGGTTTCTCCTACAATGAGCAGTTCTTC. Amino acid sequence: CASSLEGFSYNEQFF.

The V call is TRBV18, the J call TRBJ2-1; a possible D gene is TRBD1 (6 bases). Germline assignment: CDR1 KGHSH and CDR2 LQKENI. Deletions cut 7 bases from V and 5 bases from J, with 15 bases between. The CDR3 contains 14 residues. The CDR3 DNA reads as TGTGCCAGCTGTGAGGGGACAAAGAACAATGAGCAGTTCTTC. Translated: CASCEGTKNNEQFF.

Notes on this clone: The sample carries other DNA sequences with the same CDR3. This rearrangement joins TRBV6-5 to TRBJ1-2, with D hard to call. The CDR3 has 13 residues. CDR1 MNHEY and CDR2 SVGAGI come from the germline V gene. V shed 0 bases and J shed 6 bases, with 8 bases lying between them. CDR3 coding DNA: TGTGCCAGCAGTTACTCGAGAGGAAATGGCTACACCTTC. Translating gives CASSYSRGNGYTF.

The J gene is TRBJ2-7, the V gene TRBV5-1; D remains ambiguous. Germline V gives CDR1 SGHRS, CDR2 YFSETQ. The CDR3 spans 15 residues. Between the trimmed V and J ends, which lost 2 bases and 3 bases, there was a span of 15 bases. CDR3 sequence (DNA): TGCGCCAGCAGCTTCTCAGCGACCTCCGTCTACGAGCAGTACTTC. Translation gives CASSFSATSVYEQYF.

V is TRBV5-1 and J is TRBJ1-1; TRBD1 matches at 10 bases. Germline trimming cut 2 bases from V and 3 bases from J; bases unmatched to any gene: 4. Germline CDR1 and CDR2: SGHRS and YFSETQ. CDR3 size: 15 residues. The CDR3 nucleotides are TGCGCCAGCAGCTTCCCAGGACAGGGGGACACTGAAGCTTTCTTT. It yields the protein CASSFPGQGDTEAFF.

This clone has a single count. This CDR3 is also generated by other DNA sequences in the sample. The chain has TRBV28 and TRBJ2-1, with a weak D call TRBD1 (6 bases). Trimming cost V 2 bases and J 0 bases, with 8 bases left between them. Germline values: CDR1 MDHEN, CDR2 SYDVKM. The length of the CDR3 is 15 residues. The CDR3 protein is CASSLGGSSYNEQFF. The CDR3 DNA is TGTGCCAGCAGTTTAGGGGGCAGCTCCTACAATGAGCAGTTCTTC.

The chain links TRBV18 to TRBJ2-3, with 7 bases lining up with TRBD1. V was pared by 3 bases and J by 3 bases, with 3 bases of the junction left unmatched. Per germline, CDR1 KGHSH and CDR2 LQKENI. The CDR3 spans 14 residues. CDR3 nucleotide sequence: TGTGCCAGCTCACCCCGACAGGGTACAGATACGCAGTATTTT. This codes for CASSPRQGTDTQYF.

This clone was seen just once. The genes are TRBV12-5 and TRBJ2-1; D may be TRBD2 (5 bases). CDR3 size: 14 residues. The germline V gene has CDR1 LGHNT and CDR2 FRNRAP. V was clipped by 3 bases and J by 12 bases, with 18 bases between them. CDR3 sequence (DNA): TGTGCTAGTGGTTTAGGCCCGGGGTTATCTCGGCAGTTCTTC. Translated, it gives CASGLGPGLSRQFF.

The rearrangement joins TRBV6-1 to TRBJ1-2; TRBD1 aligns across 7 bases. The CDR3 totals 10 residues. Per germline, CDR1 MNHNS and CDR2 SASEGT. V shed 10 bases, J shed 8 bases, and the junction held 4 bases outside the gene matches. CDR3 sequence: CATTGSGYTF. The CDR3 DNA reads TGTGCCACGACAGGGAGCGGCTACACCTTC.

This chain links TRBV5-1 with TRBJ1-1; D uncertain. V lost 0 bases and J 7 bases, leaving 10 bases between the germline ends. Germline V gene lookup returns CDR1 SGHRS and CDR2 YFSETQ. The CDR3 spans 13 residues. The CDR3 loop is CASSLEAGHEAFF. DNA for the CDR3: TGCGCCAGCAGCTTGGAGGCAGGTCATGAAGCTTTCTTT.

This chain links TRBV5-1 with TRBJ1-2; D remains ambiguous. Trimming removed 2 bases at V and 5 bases at J, with 25 bases between. There are 18 residues in the CDR3. The germline V gene has CDR1 SGHRS and CDR2 YFSETQ. In nucleotides, the CDR3 is TGCGCCAGCAGCTTAAAAATAACCGGATTATATCCCTCTTATGGCTACACCTTC. This sequence encodes CASSLKITGLYPSYGYTF.

The chain employs TRBV5-4 and TRBJ2-1; 12 nucleotides agree with TRBD1. The CDR3 runs 15 residues. The trim removed 4 bases at V and 10 bases at J, leaving 9 bases unmatched. Germline V lookup: CDR1 SGHNT, CDR2 YYREEE (reference sequence). In nucleotides, the CDR3 is TGTGCCAGCAGCGTTCCGGGACAGGGGGCTTGGGAGCAGTTCTTC. Protein sequence: CASSVPGQGAWEQFF.

J is TRBJ1-2 and V is TRBV7-9, with no clear D. CDR3 size: 15 residues. The V end lost 1 base, the J end lost 3 bases, and 12 bases lay between the germline ends. The germline gives CDR1 SEHNR, CDR2 FQNEAQ (reference sequence). CDR3 region: CASSLGSFGDYGYTF. The CDR3 region has the DNA TGTGCCAGCAGCTTAGGCTCTTTTGGGGACTATGGCTACACCTTC. The variable domain in full, completed from reference TRBV7-9 and TRBJ1-2, reads DTGVSQNPRHKITKRGQNVTFRCDPISEHNRLYWYRQTLGQGPEFLTYFQNEAQLEKSRLLSDRFSAERPKGSFSTLEIQRTEQGDSAMYLCASSLGSFGDYGYTFGSGTRLTVV.

The V gene is TRBV2, the J gene TRBJ1-1; D gene uncertain. Germline-derived CDR1 and CDR2 are SNHLY and FYNNEI. With 3 bases removed from V and 11 bases from J, the gap between germline ends came to 13 bases. The CDR3 runs to 12 residues. Written as DNA, the CDR3 is TGTGCCAGCAGTGAGGCAGGCGTGTTGGCTTTCTTT. Its protein is CASSEAGVLAFF.